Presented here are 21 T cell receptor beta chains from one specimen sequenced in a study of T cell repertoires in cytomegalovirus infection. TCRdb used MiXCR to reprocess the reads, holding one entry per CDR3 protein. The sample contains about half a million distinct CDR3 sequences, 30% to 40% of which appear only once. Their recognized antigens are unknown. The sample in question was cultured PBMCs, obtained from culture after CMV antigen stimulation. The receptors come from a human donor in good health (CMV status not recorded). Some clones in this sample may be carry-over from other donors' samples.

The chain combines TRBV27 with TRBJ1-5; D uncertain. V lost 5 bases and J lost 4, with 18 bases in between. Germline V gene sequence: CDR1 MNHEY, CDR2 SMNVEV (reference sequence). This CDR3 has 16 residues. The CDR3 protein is CASSASAGVLNQPQHF. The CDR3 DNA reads TGTGCCAGCAGTGCTTCCGCTGGAGTCCTTAATCAGCCCCAGCATTTT.

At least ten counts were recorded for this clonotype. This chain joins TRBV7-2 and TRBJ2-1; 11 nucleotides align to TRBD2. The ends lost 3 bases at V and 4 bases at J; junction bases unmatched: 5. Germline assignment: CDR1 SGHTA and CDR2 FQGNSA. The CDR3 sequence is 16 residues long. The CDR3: CASSFTTSGAYNEQFF. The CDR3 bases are TGTGCCAGCAGCTTCACGACTAGCGGGGCGTACAATGAGCAGTTCTTC.

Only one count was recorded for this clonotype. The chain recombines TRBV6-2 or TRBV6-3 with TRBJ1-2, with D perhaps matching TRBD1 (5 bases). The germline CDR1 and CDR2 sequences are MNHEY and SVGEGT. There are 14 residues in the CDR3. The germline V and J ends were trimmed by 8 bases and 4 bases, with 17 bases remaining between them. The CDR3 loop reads CASGTRANVYGYTF. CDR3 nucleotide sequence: TGTGCCAGCGGTACCAGGGCAAATGTCTATGGCTACACCTTC.

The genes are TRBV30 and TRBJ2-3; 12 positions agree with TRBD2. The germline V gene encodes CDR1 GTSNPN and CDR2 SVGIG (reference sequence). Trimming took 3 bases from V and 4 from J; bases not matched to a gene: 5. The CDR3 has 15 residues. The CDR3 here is CAWRLLAGGPDTQYF. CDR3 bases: TGTGCCTGGAGGTTACTAGCGGGAGGCCCAGATACGCAGTATTTT.

The CDR3 bases are TGCAGCGGGGTGGACAGGGACTCATACAATGAGCAGTTCTTC. This gives the protein CSGVDRDSYNEQFF. This rearrangement joins TRBV29-1 to TRBJ2-1; 8 bases are shared with TRBD1. The CDR3 extends over 14 amino acids. Germline V lookup: CDR1 SQVTM, CDR2 ANQGSEA. J gave up 4 bases and V 7 bases, and 9 bases lay outside the gene matches.

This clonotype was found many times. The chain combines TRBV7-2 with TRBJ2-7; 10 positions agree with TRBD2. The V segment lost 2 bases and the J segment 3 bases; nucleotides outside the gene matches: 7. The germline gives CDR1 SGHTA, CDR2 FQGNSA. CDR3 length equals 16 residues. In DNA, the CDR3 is TGTGCCAGCAGCTTATTCGCTAGCGGGGGTAACTACGAGCAGTACTTC. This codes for CASSLFASGGNYEQYF.

This CDR3 is CASSQFGSEQFF. The CDR3 region has the DNA TGTGCCAGCAGCCAATTTGGGAGTGAGCAGTTCTTC. The chain carries TRBV7-2 and TRBJ2-1, with D perhaps TRBD2 (5 bases). In germline, CDR1 is SGHTA, CDR2 FQGNSA. CDR3 length equals 12 residues. Trimming removed 5 bases at V and 9 bases at J, with 11 bases between.

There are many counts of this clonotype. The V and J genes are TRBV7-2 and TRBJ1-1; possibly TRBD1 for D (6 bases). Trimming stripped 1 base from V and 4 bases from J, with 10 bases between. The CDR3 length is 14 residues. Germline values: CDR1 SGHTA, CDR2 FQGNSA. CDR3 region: CASSLETRGTEAFF. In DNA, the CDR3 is TGTGCCAGCAGCTTAGAGACCAGGGGCACTGAAGCTTTCTTT.

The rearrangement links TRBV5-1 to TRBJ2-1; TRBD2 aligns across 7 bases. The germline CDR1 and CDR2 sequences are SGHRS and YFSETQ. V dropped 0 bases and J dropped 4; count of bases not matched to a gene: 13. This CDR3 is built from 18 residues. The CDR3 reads CASSLASLRGDSYNEQFF. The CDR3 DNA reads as TGCGCCAGCAGCTTGGCCTCCCTTCGGGGGGACTCATACAATGAGCAGTTCTTC.

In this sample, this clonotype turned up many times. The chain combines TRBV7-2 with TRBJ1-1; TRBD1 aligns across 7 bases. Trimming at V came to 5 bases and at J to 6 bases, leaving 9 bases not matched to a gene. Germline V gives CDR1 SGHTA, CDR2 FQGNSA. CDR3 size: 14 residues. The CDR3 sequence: CASSHPQGGAEAFF. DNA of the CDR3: TGTGCCAGCAGCCACCCCCAGGGGGGCGCTGAAGCTTTCTTT.

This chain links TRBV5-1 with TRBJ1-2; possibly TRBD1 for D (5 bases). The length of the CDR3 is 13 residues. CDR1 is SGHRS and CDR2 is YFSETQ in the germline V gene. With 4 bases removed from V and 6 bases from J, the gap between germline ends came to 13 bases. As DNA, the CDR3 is TGCGCCAGCAGCGCCAGGGAGTGGGATGGCTACACCTTC. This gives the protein CASSAREWDGYTF.

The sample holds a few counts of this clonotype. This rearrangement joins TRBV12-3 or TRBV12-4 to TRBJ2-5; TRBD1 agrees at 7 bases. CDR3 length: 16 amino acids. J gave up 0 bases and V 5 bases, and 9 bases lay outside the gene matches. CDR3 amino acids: CASSAGTALYQETQYF. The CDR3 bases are TGTGCCAGCAGTGCCGGGACAGCCCTCTACCAAGAGACCCAGTACTTC.

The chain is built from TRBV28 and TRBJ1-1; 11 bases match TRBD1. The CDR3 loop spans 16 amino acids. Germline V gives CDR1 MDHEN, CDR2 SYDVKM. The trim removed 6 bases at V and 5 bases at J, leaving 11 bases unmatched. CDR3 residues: CASSSPGQGARTEAFF. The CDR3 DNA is TGTGCCAGCAGCTCCCCCGGACAGGGGGCGCGGACTGAAGCTTTCTTT. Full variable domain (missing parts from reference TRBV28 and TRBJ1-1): DVKVTQSSRYLVKRTGEKVFLECVQDMDHENMFWYRQDPGLGLRLIYFSYDVKMKEKGDIPEGYSVSREKKERFSLILESASTNQTSMYLCASSSPGQGARTEAFFGQGTRLTVV.

The chain's CDR3 is CASSEQKQLVYEQYV. The CDR3 DNA follows: TGTGCCAGCAGTGAACAAAAACAGCTAGTCTACGAGCAGTACGTC. The chain recombines TRBV6-1 with TRBJ2-7; D unclear. V shed 2 bases and J shed 3 bases, with 14 bases lying between them. CDR1 MNHNS and CDR2 SASEGT come from the germline V gene. This CDR3 is 15 amino acids long.

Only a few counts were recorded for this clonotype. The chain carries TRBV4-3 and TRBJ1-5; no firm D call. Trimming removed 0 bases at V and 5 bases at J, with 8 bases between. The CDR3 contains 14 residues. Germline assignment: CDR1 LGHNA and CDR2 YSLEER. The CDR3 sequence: CASSQEGSDQPQHF. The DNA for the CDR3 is TGCGCCAGCAGCCAAGAAGGATCGGATCAGCCCCAGCATTTT.

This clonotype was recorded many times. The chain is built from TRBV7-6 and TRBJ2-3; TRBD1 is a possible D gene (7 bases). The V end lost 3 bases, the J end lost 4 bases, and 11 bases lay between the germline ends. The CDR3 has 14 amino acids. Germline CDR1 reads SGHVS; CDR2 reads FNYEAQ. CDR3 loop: CASSLEGAADTQYF. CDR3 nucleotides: TGTGCCAGCAGCTTGGAGGGGGCGGCAGATACGCAGTATTTT.

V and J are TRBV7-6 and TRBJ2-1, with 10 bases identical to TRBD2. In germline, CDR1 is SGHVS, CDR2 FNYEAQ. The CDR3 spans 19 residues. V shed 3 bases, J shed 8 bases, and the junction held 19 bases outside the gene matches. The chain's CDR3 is CASSLSTRRTSGDADEQFF. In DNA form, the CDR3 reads TGTGCCAGCAGCTTGTCCACTCGCCGGACTAGCGGCGACGCGGATGAGCAGTTCTTC.

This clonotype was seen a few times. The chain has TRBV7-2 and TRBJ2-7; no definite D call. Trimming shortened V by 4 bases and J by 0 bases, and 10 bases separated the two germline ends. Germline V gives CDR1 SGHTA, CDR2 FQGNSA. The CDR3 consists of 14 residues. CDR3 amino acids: CASSSTPSSYEQYV. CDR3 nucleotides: TGTGCCAGCAGCTCGACTCCTTCCTCCTACGAGCAGTACGTC.

In DNA form, the CDR3 reads TGTGCCAGCAGCGGCGCCACTGGGCTAGTAAGAGAGACCCAGTACTTC. It codes for CASSGATGLVRETQYF. This sequence joins TRBV7-4 and TRBJ2-5, with no clear D. The germline V gene encodes CDR1 SGHVT and CDR2 SQSDAQ. The V gene lost 5 bases and the J gene lost 4 bases, with 20 bases spanning the gap. The CDR3 loop spans 16 amino acids.

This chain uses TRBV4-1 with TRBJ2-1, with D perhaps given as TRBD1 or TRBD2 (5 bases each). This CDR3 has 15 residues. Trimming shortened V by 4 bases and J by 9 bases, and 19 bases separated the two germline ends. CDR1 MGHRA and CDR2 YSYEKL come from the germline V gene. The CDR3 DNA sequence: TGCGCCAGCAGCCGGGGAGAGGGGTCTTCGGTTGAGCAGTTCTTC. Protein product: CASSRGEGSSVEQFF.

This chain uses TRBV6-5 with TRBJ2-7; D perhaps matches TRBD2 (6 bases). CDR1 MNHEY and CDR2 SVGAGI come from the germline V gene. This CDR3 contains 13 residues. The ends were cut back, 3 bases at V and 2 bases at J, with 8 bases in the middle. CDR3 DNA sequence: TGTGCCAGCAGTTATGGAGGGACCTACGAGCAGTACGTC. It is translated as CASSYGGTYEQYV.